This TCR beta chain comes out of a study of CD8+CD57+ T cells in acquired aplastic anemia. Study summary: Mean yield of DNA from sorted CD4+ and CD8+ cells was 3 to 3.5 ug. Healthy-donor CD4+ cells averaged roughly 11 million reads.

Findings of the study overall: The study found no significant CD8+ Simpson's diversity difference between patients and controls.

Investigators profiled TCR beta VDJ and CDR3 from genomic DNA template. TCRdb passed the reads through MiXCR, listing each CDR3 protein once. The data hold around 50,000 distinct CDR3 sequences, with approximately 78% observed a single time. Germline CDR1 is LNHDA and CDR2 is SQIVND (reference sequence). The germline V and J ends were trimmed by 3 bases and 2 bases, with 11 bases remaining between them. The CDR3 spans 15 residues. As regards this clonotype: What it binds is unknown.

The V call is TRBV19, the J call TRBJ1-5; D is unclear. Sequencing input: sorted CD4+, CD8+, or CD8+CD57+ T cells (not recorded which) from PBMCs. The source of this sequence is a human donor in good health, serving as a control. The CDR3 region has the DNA TGTGCCAGTAGTATGGCTTTTGGGGGCAATCAGCCCCAGCATTTT. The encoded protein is CASSMAFGGNQPQHF.